Below, 23 T cell receptor beta chains from the same sample are listed, as sequenced in a study of T cells in Graves' hyperthyroidism and ophthalmopathy. RNA transcripts provided the source from which TCR beta CDR3 regions were amplified. Initially, a first-round RT-PCR of the TCR CDR3 employed the HTBI primer set. TCRdb re-analysed the multiplex PCR reads in MiXCR, keeping a single row per CDR3 protein. Among some 400,000 distinct CDR3 sequences listed, approximately 14% were seen once. The source material was blood. The source of these receptors is a woman aged 60 to 75 with Graves' hyperthyroidism.

V gene TRBV5-8 combines with J gene TRBJ2-1, with D uncertain. Trimming stripped 1 base from V and 7 bases from J, with 6 bases between. The CDR3 covers 12 residues. Germline CDR1 and CDR2: SGHTS and YDEGEE. The CDR3 sequence: CASSLTVNEQFF. The CDR3 DNA sequence: TGTGCCAGCAGCTTGACAGTTAATGAGCAGTTCTTC.

Only a few counts were recorded for this clonotype. The chain has TRBV6-1 and TRBJ1-2, with 11 bases aligning to TRBD1. Germline trimming cut 9 bases from V and 3 bases from J; bases unmatched to any gene: 9. The length of the CDR3 is 15 residues. Germline V gene data show CDR1 as MNHNS and CDR2 as SASEGT. CDR3 bases: TGTGCCAGTTGCGGGACAGGGGGTTATTACTATGGCTACACCTTC. Translation: CASCGTGGYYYGYTF.

The genes are TRBV9 and TRBJ1-5; a weak D match, TRBD1 (5 bases). V was pared by 0 bases and J by 3 bases, with 10 bases between. This CDR3 has 15 amino acids. Germline lookup yields CDR1 SGDLS and CDR2 YYNGEE. The CDR3 loop reads CASSVAGQDNQPQHF. The CDR3 DNA reads TGTGCCAGCAGCGTAGCGGGGCAGGACAATCAGCCCCAGCATTTT.

The chain combines TRBV28 with TRBJ1-2, with D unclear. The CDR3 extends over 16 amino acids. Trimming left V 5 bases short and J 5 bases short, with 21 bases between. CDR1 and CDR2 from the germline V gene are MDHEN and SYDVKM. Here the CDR3 reads CASSPITANPGYGYTF. The CDR3 nucleotides are TGTGCCAGCAGTCCCATTACAGCGAACCCTGGATATGGCTACACCTTC.

This clonotype has a count of ten or more. The CDR3 region has the DNA TGTGCCTGGACCCGGGAGGGCCTCGAGCAGTACTTC. As protein: CAWTREGLEQYF. The chain carries TRBV30 and TRBJ2-7; 8 bases are a match to TRBD2. The V gene end was trimmed by 4 bases and the J gene end by 6 bases; junction bases not matched to a gene: 5. This CDR3 spans 12 amino acids. The germline CDR1 and CDR2 sequences are GTSNPN and SVGIG (reference sequence).

Many counts were recorded for this clonotype. The chain joins TRBV3-1 to TRBJ1-2; a weak D match, TRBD1 (5 bases). There are 15 residues in the CDR3. Germline CDR1 and CDR2: LGHDT and YNNKEL (reference sequence). Trimming stripped 0 bases from V and 2 bases from J, with 10 bases between. The CDR3 coding sequence is TGTGCCAGCAGCCAAGATTTGACAGCGAACTATGGCTACACCTTC. Amino acids: CASSQDLTANYGYTF.

This clonotype was counted ten times or more. The J gene is TRBJ2-7, the V gene TRBV20-1; 10 bases agree with TRBD2. The germline V gene has CDR1 DFQATT and CDR2 SNEGSKA (reference sequence). V lost 2 bases and J lost 7; bases outside the gene matches: 23. The CDR3 runs 19 residues. The CDR3 is CSARKSSSGSLTGVREQYF. CDR3 coding DNA: TGCAGTGCTAGAAAGTCGTCTAGCGGGAGCCTCACAGGGGTGCGGGAGCAGTACTTC.

This clonotype was observed many times. The rearrangement uses TRBV5-1 and TRBJ1-1; tentative D call: TRBD1 (6 bases). Germline V gene lookup returns CDR1 SGHRS and CDR2 YFSETQ. This CDR3 has 13 amino acids. V was cut by 5 bases and J by 5 bases, with 13 bases left in between. The CDR3 here is CASRPTGSTEAFF. In DNA, the CDR3 is TGCGCCAGCAGGCCAACAGGGAGTACTGAAGCTTTCTTT.

The chain has TRBV3-1 and TRBJ1-3, with D hard to call. The CDR3 loop spans 15 amino acids. Trimming removed 3 bases at V and 2 bases at J, with 11 bases between. The V gene's germline CDR1 is LGHDT and CDR2 YNNKEL (reference sequence). The DNA of the CDR3 is TGTGCCAGCAGCCAGGTCGGCGGGCCTGGAAACACCATATATTTT. Protein: CASSQVGGPGNTIYF.

This clonotype was found a few times. The chain employs TRBV4-1 and TRBJ2-3; D remains unclear. The CDR3 loop spans 16 amino acids. The germline gives CDR1 MGHRA, CDR2 YSYEKL. Trimming took 1 base from V and 3 from J, leaving 14 bases between them. The CDR3 coding sequence is TGCGCCAGCAGCCAAGTCCCGGGTCGGAGAACAGATACGCAGTATTTT. Translating it yields CASSQVPGRRTDTQYF.

This chain links TRBV30 with TRBJ2-1; D may be TRBD2 (5 bases). Germline CDR1 and CDR2: GTSNPN and SVGIG (reference sequence). This CDR3 has 18 amino acids. V was trimmed by 3 bases and J by 5 bases, leaving 26 bases between them. The CDR3 region has the DNA TGTGCCTGGAGCGTATTCAGGAGGACTCACAGTCTCCACAATGAGCAGTTCTTC. This sequence encodes CAWSVFRRTHSLHNEQFF.

This clonotype has only a few counts. The chain has TRBV3-1 and TRBJ2-4, with D possibly being TRBD2 (6 bases). The germline V and J ends were trimmed by 1 base and 5 bases, with 9 bases remaining between them. From germline, CDR1 is LGHDT and CDR2 YNNKEL (reference sequence). This CDR3 region has 14 residues. The CDR3 region has the DNA TGTGCCAGCAGCCAAGCCGGGAGACAAAACATTCAGTACTTC. Amino acid sequence: CASSQAGRQNIQYF. The entire variable domain, with the rest obtained from reference TRBV3-1 and TRBJ2-4, is as follows: DTAVSQTPKYLVTQMGNDKSIKCEQNLGHDTMYWYKQDSKKFLKIMFSYNNKELIINETVPNRFSPKSPDKAHLNLHINSLELGDSAVYFCASSQAGRQNIQYFGAGTRLSVL.

At least ten counts were recorded for this clonotype. The chain links TRBV20-1 to TRBJ2-7; TRBD2 might be the D (6 bases). The CDR3 runs to 14 residues. V lost 5 bases and J lost 2, with 16 bases in between. The germline V gene encodes CDR1 DFQATT and CDR2 SNEGSKA (reference sequence). CDR3 bases: TGCAGTGCTGTACGCCGGGAGTTGGCCTACGAGCAGTACTTC. Translated, it gives CSAVRRELAYEQYF.

The gene calls are TRBV7-9 and TRBJ2-5, with TRBD1 as a possible D gene (5 bases). V dropped 3 bases and J dropped 4 bases, with 12 bases sitting between them. Germline loops: CDR1 SEHNR, CDR2 FQNEAQ (reference sequence). The CDR3 totals 14 residues. The CDR3 DNA is TGTGCCAGCAGCTTCCCTGGACACGGAGAGACCCAGTACTTC. Translated, it gives CASSFPGHGETQYF.

This clonotype was found many times. The J gene is TRBJ2-1, the V gene TRBV12-3 or TRBV12-4, with D tentatively TRBD2 (7 bases). The V end was cut by 6 bases, the J end by 0 bases, with 18 bases between. This CDR3 region has 17 residues. CDR3 in DNA: TGTGCCAGCAGCCCCGGGGGGCCCCAGCGCTCCTACAATGAGCAGTTCTTC. This encodes CASSPGGPQRSYNEQFF.

In its sample, this clonotype was seen many times. J is TRBJ2-5 and V is TRBV18; D is uncertain. V lost 1 base and J lost 1, with 7 bases in between. The CDR3 runs to 14 residues. Germline V gene data show CDR1 as KGHSH and CDR2 as LQKENI. The CDR3 protein is CASSPQSGQETQYF. The CDR3 DNA follows: TGTGCCAGCTCACCACAGTCAGGCCAAGAGACCCAGTACTTC.

This clonotype was seen many times. V and J are TRBV24-1 and TRBJ2-1, with a possible D match to TRBD2 (7 bases). The germline V gene encodes CDR1 KGHDR and CDR2 SFDVKD. The CDR3 runs 17 residues. Trimming removed 5 bases at V and 6 bases at J, with 22 bases between. The CDR3 DNA reads as TGTGCCACCAGTGTCTTGGGCGGGGGCAATGCTCCCAATGAGCAGTTCTTC. Translating gives CATSVLGGGNAPNEQFF.

This rearrangement joins TRBV30 to TRBJ1-4; 7 nucleotides align to TRBD1. V gave up 2 bases and J gave up 8 bases; unmatched junction bases: 5. Germline CDR1 is GTSNPN and CDR2 is SVGIG (reference sequence). CDR3 size: 13 residues. CDR3 DNA sequence: TGTGCCTGGAGTTGGGACAGTGGCGAAAAACTGTTTTTT. Protein sequence: CAWSWDSGEKLFF.

Ten or more counts support this clonotype. The chain combines TRBV28 with TRBJ2-4; TRBD1 aligns across 7 bases. In germline, CDR1 is MDHEN, CDR2 SYDVKM. The CDR3 is 15 residues long. V lost 5 bases and J lost 2; bases outside the gene matches: 6. The CDR3 DNA reads as TGTGCCAGCAGTATCGTACAGGGGACCAAAAACATTCAGTACTTC. This codes for CASSIVQGTKNIQYF.

The chain couples TRBV3-1 to TRBJ1-3; D uncertain. The ends were cut back, 3 bases at V and 0 bases at J, with 9 bases in the middle. Germline-derived CDR1 and CDR2 are LGHDT and YNNKEL (reference sequence). The CDR3 length is 15 residues. CDR3 loop: CASSHRRSSGNTIYF. CDR3 coding DNA: TGTGCCAGCAGCCACCGCCGGAGCTCTGGAAACACCATATATTTT. Filled out from reference TRBV3-1 and TRBJ1-3, the complete variable domain reads DTAVSQTPKYLVTQMGNDKSIKCEQNLGHDTMYWYKQDSKKFLKIMFSYNNKELIINETVPNRFSPKSPDKAHLNLHINSLELGDSAVYFCASSHRRSSGNTIYFGEGSWLTVV.

This clonotype was picked up many times. The chain combines TRBV11-2 with TRBJ2-3; no clear D. The CDR3 extends over 15 amino acids. The germline CDR1 and CDR2 sequences are SGHAT and FQNNGV. V dropped 2 bases and J dropped 1 base, with 10 bases sitting between them. The CDR3 loop is CASSLNVGGTDTQYF. The CDR3 bases are TGTGCCAGCAGCTTAAACGTGGGCGGCACAGATACGCAGTATTTT.

This clonotype appeared many times. The J gene is TRBJ2-5, the V gene TRBV7-8; the D is unclear. The CDR3 totals 13 residues. V shed 4 bases and J shed 0 bases, with 6 bases lying between them. Germline lookup yields CDR1 SGHVS and CDR2 FQNEAQ. In DNA, the CDR3 is TGTGCCAGCAGCTCCGAGTACCAAGAGACCCAGTACTTC. Protein sequence: CASSSEYQETQYF. Based on the CDR3 plus reference TRBV7-8 and TRBJ2-5, the full variable domain is GAGVSQSPRYKVAKRGQDVALRCDPISGHVSLFWYQQALGQGPEFLTYFQNEAQLDKSGLPSDRFFAERPEGSVSTLKIQRTQQEDSAVYLCASSSEYQETQYFGPGTRLLVL.

This clonotype came up a few times. The V call is TRBV5-1, the J call TRBJ2-5, with D unclear. V lost 2 bases to trimming and J lost 2 bases, with 10 bases between them. Germline CDR1 reads SGHRS; CDR2 reads YFSETQ. The CDR3 is made up of 14 amino acids. The CDR3 protein is CASSFRASQETQYF. CDR3 coding DNA: TGCGCCAGCAGCTTTCGGGCGAGTCAAGAGACCCAGTACTTC.